A selection of T cell receptor beta chains follows, all from one sample in a study of blood T cell repertoires in COVID-19. The data were produced by immunoSEQ multiplex PCR, yet TCRdb's version contains in-frame clones alone and is incomplete. The sample shows approximately 210,000 clones, around 86% of them seen only once. Sequencing used PBMCs or T cells enriched from blood (not recorded which). These receptor sequences come from a woman aged 45 to 65 with acute COVID-19. Both conserved end residues are part of each CDR3. D genes are given only for firm matches. Clone size is stated in some rows and not others, as once, few, many or a class when expanded.

D	size	V	J	DNA	CDR3
TRBD2	once	TRBV9	TRBJ2-3	TGTGCCAGCAGCCCGGGACTAGCGGTATCCACAGATACGCAGTATTTT	CASSPGLAVSTDTQYF
-	-	TRBV25-1	TRBJ1-6	TGTGCCAGCAGTGAGATACAGGGATTTTCACCCCTCCACTTT	CASSEIQGFSPLHF
TRBD1	-	TRBV25-1	TRBJ1-2	TGTGCCAGCGGGGGACAGGGGGTGGTTGGCTACACCTTC	CASGGQGVVGYTF
-	-	TRBV30	TRBJ2-2	TGTGCCTGGAGTAAACTACGCGGCACCGGGGAGCTGTTTTTT	CAWSKLRGTGELFF
TRBD1	-	TRBV4-2	TRBJ1-5	TGTGCCAGCAGCCAGGAACAGGGGGCCGGCAATCAGCCCCAGCATTTT	CASSQEQGAGNQPQHF
-	-	TRBV28	TRBJ2-1	TGTGCCAGCAGTTTGCCAGGGTCGTTGTACAATGAGCAGTTCTTC	CASSLPGSLYNEQFF
-	-	TRBV6-5	TRBJ2-5	TGTGCCAGCAGTTACTCTCGCCTAGCGACCCAGTACTTC	CASSYSRLATQYF
TRBD1	-	TRBV28	TRBJ1-5	TGTGCCAGCAGTTTACCCGGGACAGTTAGCAATCAGCCCCAGCATTTT	CASSLPGTVSNQPQHF
-	-	TRBV7-2	TRBJ1-5	TGTGCCAGCAGCTTACAGCCAGGGGTGAGCAATCAGCCCCAGCATTTT	CASSLQPGVSNQPQHF
TRBD1	-	TRBV5-4	TRBJ1-2	TGTGCCAGCAGCGCGACAGGGTTCTATGGCTACACCTTC	CASSATGFYGYTF
-	-	TRBV19	TRBJ1-2	TGTGCCAGCCACCCGGTGGGGGGAGACTATGGCTACACCTTC	CASHPVGGDYGYTF
TRBD1	-	TRBV10-3	TRBJ2-2	TGTGCCATCAGCAGGGGGCAGGGTACCGGGGAGCTGTTTTTT	CAISRGQGTGELFF
-	many	TRBV3-1/TRBV3-2	TRBJ1-2	TGTGCCAGCAGCCAAGTCAGACAGCGTAGCCTCTATGGCTACACCTTC	CASSQVRQRSLYGYTF
TRBD1	-	TRBV4-3	TRBJ1-6	TGCGCCAGCAGCCAAGATCCCGTCGAGACAGGGGGAAATTCACCCCTCCACTTT	CASSQDPVETGGNSPLHF
TRBD1	-	TRBV5-4	TRBJ2-3	TGTGCCAGCAGCGGCCGGTCCGGGACAGGGAGCACAGATACGCAGTATTTT	CASSGRSGTGSTDTQYF
TRBD1	-	TRBV10-3	TRBJ2-3	TGTGCCATCAGTGAGTATGGGACAGTCGTGGGAGATACGCAGTATTTT	CAISEYGTVVGDTQYF
TRBD2	-	TRBV4-1	TRBJ2-1	TGCGCCAGCAGCCCCCCGGCGGGAGAGGCTTTCAATGAGCAGTTCTTC	CASSPPAGEAFNEQFF
-	-	TRBV11-1	TRBJ2-5	TGTGCCAGCAGCGGGGGCATCCAAGAGACCCAGTACTTC	CASSGGIQETQYF
TRBD2	-	TRBV7-2	TRBJ2-5	TGTGCCAGCAGCCGTGGGACTAGCGGGAGTCGAGAGACCCAGTACTTC	CASSRGTSGSRETQYF
-	-	TRBV18	TRBJ1-6	TGTGCCAGCTCAGAACGGGGGTCGAATTCACCCCTCCACTTT	CASSERGSNSPLHF
TRBD2	-	TRBV7-9	TRBJ2-5	TGTGCCAGCAGCTTCGCGGGGGAAGAGACCCAGTACTTC	CASSFAGEETQYF
-	-	TRBV28	TRBJ1-5	TGTGCCATCAGTCGGACGACAGGTCCCAATCAGCCCCAGCATTTT	CAISRTTGPNQPQHF
-	-	TRBV30	TRBJ1-2	TGTGCCTGGAGTGTACTGGGGGGGGTCGCATATGGCTACACCTTC	CAWSVLGGVAYGYTF
-	-	TRBV19	TRBJ1-1	TGTGCCAGTAGTATAGGGGCAGAGAACACTGAAGCTTTCTTT	CASSIGAENTEAFF
TRBD2	-	TRBV7-8	TRBJ2-7	TGTGCCAGCAGCTTAGCTACAGCGGGAGATAGCGAGCAGTACTTC	CASSLATAGDSEQYF
-	-	TRBV3-1/TRBV3-2	TRBJ2-3	TGTGCCAGCAGCCTTATTTGCGGGGAGACCACAGATACGCAGTATTTT	CASSLICGETTDTQYF
-	once	TRBV20-1	TRBJ2-7	TGCAGTGCTACTGACAGGAACGAGCAGTACTTC	CSATDRNEQYF
TRBD1	-	TRBV6-5	TRBJ2-1	TGTGCCAGCAGTTCTCGACAGGGGGCCTACAATGAGCAGTTCTTC	CASSSRQGAYNEQFF
TRBD2	-	TRBV4-3	TRBJ2-3	TGCGCCAGCAGCCAAGACGTACTAGCGGGCCTCGGCGGCACAGATACGCAGTATTTT	CASSQDVLAGLGGTDTQYF
-	-	TRBV2	TRBJ1-3	TGTGCCAGCACGCCAGAAGGAAACACCATATATTTT	CASTPEGNTIYF
TRBD1	-	TRBV5-1	TRBJ1-5	TGCGCCAGCAGCCGCGGGACAGGGGCTAGCAATCAGCCCCAGCATTTT	CASSRGTGASNQPQHF
TRBD2	-	TRBV12-3/TRBV12-4	TRBJ2-3	TGTGCCAGCAGACTAGCGGGAGTTTATACGCAGTATTTT	CASRLAGVYTQYF
-	-	TRBV30	TRBJ2-7	TGTGCCTGGAGTCCACAAGTCTACGAGCAGTACTTC	CAWSPQVYEQYF
-	-	TRBV28	TRBJ2-5	TGTGCCAGCAGCCGGCCAGGGGGCGGGGGAGAGACCCAGTACTTC	CASSRPGGGGETQYF
-	-	TRBV7-9	TRBJ1-2	TGTGCCAGCAGCTTAGAGACAGGAGGATCGGGGGGCTACACCTTC	CASSLETGGSGGYTF
-	-	TRBV6-2/TRBV6-3	TRBJ2-3	TGTGCCAGCAGTCTGCCTAGGCGCACGCAGTATTTT	CASSLPRRTQYF
-	few	TRBV5-1	TRBJ2-5	TGCGCCAGCAGCTTGGCCAAAGGGGGTAGGGAGACCCAGTACTTC	CASSLAKGGRETQYF
TRBD1	-	TRBV7-9	TRBJ1-4	TGTGCCAGCAGCTTTGGGGACAGGGGCGAAAAACTGTTTTTT	CASSFGDRGEKLFF
TRBD2	-	TRBV5-4	TRBJ2-3	TGTGCCAGCAGCTTTTACAGGACTAGCGGGGAGGTAGATACGCAGTATTTT	CASSFYRTSGEVDTQYF
-	-	TRBV28	TRBJ1-3	TGTGCCAGCAGTTTATTCGGTTCCTACCAAGGAAACACCATATATTTT	CASSLFGSYQGNTIYF
TRBD2	-	TRBV10-1	TRBJ2-1	TGCGCCAGCAGTCCAGCGGGGGGGCACTTAAAGGAGAATGAGCAGTTCTTC	CASSPAGGHLKENEQFF
TRBD2	-	TRBV3-1/TRBV3-2	TRBJ2-2	TGTGCCAGCAGCCAAGGGACTAGCGGGAGAGGGGAGCTGTTTTTT	CASSQGTSGRGELFF
-	-	TRBV18	TRBJ1-1	TGTGCCAGCTCACTTGGGCCGGTCGCGTTCTTT	CASSLGPVAFF
TRBD1	-	TRBV6-2/TRBV6-3	TRBJ1-1	TGTGCCAGCAGCGAACAGGGGTCCTCCACTGAAGCTTTCTTT	CASSEQGSSTEAFF
-	-	TRBV3-1/TRBV3-2	TRBJ2-7	TGTGCCAGCAGCCCCGGGGGCTACGAGCAGTACTTC	CASSPGGYEQYF
TRBD1	-	TRBV7-9	TRBJ2-2	TGTGCCAGCAGCCGCCGGGGACAGATTAACACCGGGGAGCTGTTTTTT	CASSRRGQINTGELFF
-	once	TRBV11-3	TRBJ1-1	TGTGCCAGCAGCTCCGGACGGGGGAACACTGAAGCTTTCTTT	CASSSGRGNTEAFF
TRBD1	-	TRBV5-1	TRBJ1-2	TGCGCCAGCAGCCCGGGGACAGAGGGATTTGGCTACACCTTC	CASSPGTEGFGYTF
-	-	TRBV7-2	TRBJ1-1	TGTGCCAGCAGCTTACTCGGGGTGAACACTGAAGCTTTCTTT	CASSLLGVNTEAFF
TRBD2	-	TRBV7-6	TRBJ2-1	TGTGCCAGCAGCTCTAGCGGGAGGGCCGACGCCTACAATGAGCAGTTCTTC	CASSSSGRADAYNEQFF
TRBD1	-	TRBV2	TRBJ2-2	TGTGCCAGTGGGACAGGGGGCACCGGGGAGCTGTTTTTT	CASGTGGTGELFF
-	once	TRBV18	TRBJ2-5	TGTGCCAGCTCACCAGAAAGCGCCGGGACAAGCGAGACCCAGTACTTC	CASSPESAGTSETQYF
-	-	TRBV10-3	TRBJ1-3	TGTGCCATCAGTCCACAGGGTGCTGGAAACACCATATATTTT	CAISPQGAGNTIYF
TRBD2	-	TRBV5-1	TRBJ2-2	TGCGCCAGCAGCTTGCCCGGGACTAGCGGGGAGTACGACGGGGAGCTGTTTTTT	CASSLPGTSGEYDGELFF
-	-	TRBV7-9	TRBJ1-4	TGTGCCAGCAGCTTAGGTACAGGGACCCTTAATGAAAAACTGTTTTTT	CASSLGTGTLNEKLFF
-	-	TRBV5-4	TRBJ1-5	TGTGCCAGCAGCGTGGGGGGCGTCAGGGTTCAGCCCCAGCATTTT	CASSVGGVRVQPQHF
-	-	TRBV24-1	TRBJ1-1	TGTGCCACCAGTGATTCACAGAAACCGTCGGCTGAAGCTTTCTTT	CATSDSQKPSAEAFF
-	-	TRBV7-2	TRBJ2-1	TGTGCCAGCAGCTTCAGGAACAATGAGCAGTTCTTC	CASSFRNNEQFF